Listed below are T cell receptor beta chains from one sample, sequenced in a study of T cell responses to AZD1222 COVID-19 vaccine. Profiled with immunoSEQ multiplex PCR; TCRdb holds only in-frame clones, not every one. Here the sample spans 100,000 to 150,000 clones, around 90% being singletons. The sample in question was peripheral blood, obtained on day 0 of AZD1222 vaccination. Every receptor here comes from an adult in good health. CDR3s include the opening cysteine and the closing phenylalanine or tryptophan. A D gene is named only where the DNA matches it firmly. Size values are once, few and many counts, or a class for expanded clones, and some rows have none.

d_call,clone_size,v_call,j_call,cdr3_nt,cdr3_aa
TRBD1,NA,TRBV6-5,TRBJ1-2,TGTGCCAGCACCGCCGGGACAGCGGTTGGCTACACCTTC,CASTAGTAVGYTF
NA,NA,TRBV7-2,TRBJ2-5,TGTGCCAGCAGCTTAACGCGTTCCAAGGAGACCCAGTACTTC,CASSLTRSKETQYF
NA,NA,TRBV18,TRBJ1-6,TGTGCCAGCTCACCACAACTCATTGACACGTCGACCTCCTATAATTCACCCCTCCACTTT,CASSPQLIDTSTSYNSPLHF
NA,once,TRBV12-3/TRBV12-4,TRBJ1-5,TGTGCCAGCAGTTCGGGTAGTCAGCCCCAGCATTTT,CASSSGSQPQHF
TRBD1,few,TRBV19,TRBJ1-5,TGTGCCAGTAGCTTACAGGGGATAGGCAATCAGCCCCAGCATTTT,CASSLQGIGNQPQHF
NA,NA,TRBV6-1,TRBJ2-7,TGTGCCAGCAGTGAATCATACCTATACGAGCAGTACTTC,CASSESYLYEQYF
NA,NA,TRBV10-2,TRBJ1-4,TGCGCCAGCAGTGAGTCGGGGGGTAGTAATGAAAAACTGTTTTTT,CASSESGGSNEKLFF
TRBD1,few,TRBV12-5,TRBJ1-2,TGTGCTAGTGGTGGTCAACAGGGGGGCCGGATCTATGGCTACACCTTC,CASGGQQGGRIYGYTF
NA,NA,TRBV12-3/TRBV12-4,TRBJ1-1,TGTGCCAGCAGTTTTGGACCAAACACTGAAGCTTTCTTT,CASSFGPNTEAFF
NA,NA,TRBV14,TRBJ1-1,TGTGCCAGCAGCCGATCGACCGCGGAAGCTTTCTTT,CASSRSTAEAFF
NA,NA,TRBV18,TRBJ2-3,TGTGCCAGCTCCCCCCAAGGGGGCACAGATACGCAGTATTTT,CASSPQGGTDTQYF
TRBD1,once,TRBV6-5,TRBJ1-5,TGTGCCAGCAGTTACTACAGGGGCGCACAGCCCCAGCATTTT,CASSYYRGAQPQHF
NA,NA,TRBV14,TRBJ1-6,TGTGCCAGCAGCCTAGGACTGAGGAGCTCCTATAATTCACCCCTCCACTTT,CASSLGLRSSYNSPLHF
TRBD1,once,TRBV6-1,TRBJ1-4,TGTGCCAGCAGTGGAAACAGGGGAGCGACTAATGAAAAACTGTTTTTT,CASSGNRGATNEKLFF
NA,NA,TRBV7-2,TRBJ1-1,TGTGCCAGCAGCCTGCGGGCTTTTGACTCTGAAGCTTTCTTT,CASSLRAFDSEAFF
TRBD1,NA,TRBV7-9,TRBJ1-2,TGTGCCAGCAGCTCTGGACAGGGGGCGCTTGGCTACACCTTC,CASSSGQGALGYTF
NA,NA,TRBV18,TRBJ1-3,TGTGCCAGCTCATCCATGACAGGCTCTGGAAACACCATATATTTT,CASSSMTGSGNTIYF
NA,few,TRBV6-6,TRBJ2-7,TGTGCCAGCAGTTACTCTATGGGTGGATCCTACGAGCAGTACTTC,CASSYSMGGSYEQYF
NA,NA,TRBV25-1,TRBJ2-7,TGTGCCAGCGCAGATGGAGGGCCTGGGGGATACGAGCAGTACTTC,CASADGGPGGYEQYF
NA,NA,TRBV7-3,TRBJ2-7,TGTGCCAGCAGCTTACGGGAAGTCAGCTCCTACGAGCAGTACTTC,CASSLREVSSYEQYF
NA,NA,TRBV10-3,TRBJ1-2,TGTGCCACCTACAGGGAGGGCTATGGCTACACCTTC,CATYREGYGYTF
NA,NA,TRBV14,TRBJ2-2,TGTGCCAGCAGCCAACAGGTCACCGGGGAGCTGTTTTTT,CASSQQVTGELFF
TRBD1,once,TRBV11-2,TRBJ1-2,TGTGCCAGCAGCTTGTCCCAACCGCCGGGACAGGTTGTCTATGGCTACACCTTC,CASSLSQPPGQVVYGYTF
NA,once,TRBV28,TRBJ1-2,TGTGCCAGCAGGCAAGTTAACTATGGCTACACCTTC,CASRQVNYGYTF
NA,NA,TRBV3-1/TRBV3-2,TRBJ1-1,TGTGCCAGCGGTATTACAGGGAACACTGAAGCTTTCTTT,CASGITGNTEAFF
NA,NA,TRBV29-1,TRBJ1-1,TGCAGCGTTGAAGATAACCGGATGAACACTGAAGCTTTCTTT,CSVEDNRMNTEAFF
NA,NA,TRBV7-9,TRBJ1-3,TGTGCCAGCAGCCAACTGGGCAAGTGGGGCTCTGGTGGAAACACCATATATTTT,CASSQLGKWGSGGNTIYF
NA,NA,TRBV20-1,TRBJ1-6,TGCAGTGCTAGTCGGAAACTTTCACCCCTCCACTTT,CSASRKLSPLHF
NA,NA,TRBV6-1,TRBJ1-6,TGTGCCAGCAGTGAAAGGGGCCCTTCAAGCTCCTATAATTCACCCCTCCACTTT,CASSERGPSSSYNSPLHF
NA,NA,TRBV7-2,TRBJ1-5,TGTGCCAGCAGCCTCACCCAGGGTAGAGGCAATCAGCCCCAGCATTTT,CASSLTQGRGNQPQHF
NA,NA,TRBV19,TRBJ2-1,TGTGCCAGTAGTACCACGGGACACATTGAGCAGTTCTTC,CASSTTGHIEQFF
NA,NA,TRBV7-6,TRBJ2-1,TGTGCCAGCAGCTTAAGGGCAACTAGCTCCTACAATGAGCAGTTCTTC,CASSLRATSSYNEQFF
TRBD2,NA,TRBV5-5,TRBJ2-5,TGTGCCAGCAGCTTAGGGACTAGCGGGGCAAAAGAGACCCAGTACTTC,CASSLGTSGAKETQYF
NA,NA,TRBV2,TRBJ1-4,TGTGCCAGCAGTGACAGAGGTGAAAAACTGTTTTTT,CASSDRGEKLFF